This TCR beta chain was found in a study of T cell responses to AZD1222 COVID-19 vaccine. As for the study in general: Pooling of second doses given at about 4 or about 12 weeks was done.

This CDR3 is built from 14 residues. V gave up 4 bases and J gave up 6 bases; unmatched junction bases: 5. The germline gives CDR1 MNHEY, CDR2 SVGAGI. Measured with immunoSEQ multiplex PCR; TCRdb has only the in-frame clones, and not every one. The sample shows 100,000 to 150,000 clones, 90% of them seen only once. This clone has a handful of counts. The input for sequencing was peripheral blood, taken on day 0 of AZD1222 vaccination. The chain recombines TRBV6-5 with TRBJ2-2; 7 nucleotides agree with TRBD1. The TCR originated in an adult in good health. The chain's CDR3 is CASSWDSGAGELFF. CDR3 nucleotide sequence: TGTGCCAGCAGTTGGGACAGTGGGGCCGGGGAGCTGTTTTTT.